This T cell receptor beta chain stems from a study of blood T cells in healthy people across ages. Study-level results: A greater number of naive CD4+ cells and higher diversity distinguished long-lived donors from aged donors.

Only a few counts were recorded for this clonotype. Its specificity is unknown. Germline V gene data show CDR1 as SQVTM and CDR2 as ANQGSEA. CDR3 size: 13 residues. Trimming cost V 4 bases and J 9 bases, with 13 bases left between them. Through a sample-barcoded 5' primer and a J-beta primer mix, a second PCR was run for about 6 to 11 cycles. A single record per CDR3 protein comes from TCRdb applying MiXCR to the 5' RACE reads. The data show over a million distinct CDR3 sequences, with approximately 60% seen just once and 6.5% to 8.5% held by the top ten. This TCR was sampled from a young man in good health. The chain recombines TRBV29-1 with TRBJ2-6; either TRBD1 or TRBD2 may fit D (5 bases each). The source material was blood. The CDR3 nucleotides are TGCAGCGTTGTCCGGGACCCGGACAACGTCCTGACTTTC. Translating it yields CSVVRDPDNVLTF.